A single sample gave rise to the 23 T cell receptor beta chains below, sequenced in a study of long-term antiretroviral therapy in people with HIV. Run at survey level, the immunoSEQ assay was version v3.0. TCRdb's copy holds only in-frame clones and misses some; the assay was immunoSEQ multiplex PCR. The table includes 25,000 to 35,000 clones, around 97% detected once. Specimen: unsorted PBMCs, collected 6.9 years after starting antiretroviral therapy. The receptors were sampled from a man aged 25-45 years with HIV.

This chain joins TRBV6-1 and TRBJ1-2; 12 positions match TRBD1. This CDR3 is 15 amino acids long. The V gene's germline CDR1 is MNHNS and CDR2 SASEGT. Unmatched junction bases numbered 1, after V lost 0 bases and J lost 5 bases. The CDR3 coding sequence is TGTGCCAGCAGTGAAGCGGGACAGGGGGCATATGGCTACACCTTC. Translation gives CASSEAGQGAYGYTF.

This sequence joins TRBV6-5 and TRBJ1-1, with 9 bases matching TRBD1. Germline V gene data show CDR1 as MNHEY and CDR2 as SVGAGI. This CDR3 has 14 residues. The V and J ends lost 6 bases and 1 base, in that order; junction bases with no gene match: 3. The CDR3 loop reads CASRGTGKNTEAFF. CDR3 bases: TGTGCCAGCAGGGGGACAGGGAAGAACACTGAAGCTTTCTTT.

The chain employs TRBV5-1 and TRBJ2-2; D perhaps matches TRBD2 (5 bases). CDR1 and CDR2 (germline): SGHRS, YFSETQ. Trimming left V 1 base short and J 5 bases short, with 9 bases between. The CDR3 length is 14 residues. The CDR3 protein is CASSLIGVTGELFF. CDR3 DNA: TGCGCCAGCAGCTTGATCGGGGTAACCGGGGAGCTGTTTTTT.

V is TRBV4-3 and J is TRBJ1-2; the D is unclear. Between the trimmed V and J ends, which lost 0 bases and 8 bases, there was a span of 16 bases. The CDR3 totals 15 residues. Germline CDR1 is LGHNA and CDR2 is YSLEER. The CDR3 sequence is CASSQDLVIAEGYTF. The CDR3 bases are TGCGCCAGCAGCCAAGATCTTGTGATTGCGGAAGGCTACACCTTC.

The chain is built from TRBV6-5 and TRBJ2-7, with D perhaps matching TRBD1 (6 bases). The CDR3 is 14 amino acids. Trimming removed 6 bases at V and 6 bases at J, with 18 bases between. The germline gives CDR1 MNHEY, CDR2 SVGAGI. The CDR3 sequence is CASSPDRPRGEQYF. CDR3 bases: TGTGCCAGCAGCCCCGACAGGCCCCGGGGCGAGCAGTACTTC.

The genes are TRBV18 and TRBJ1-5; D gene ambiguous. CDR3 size: 12 residues. Per the germline V gene, CDR1 is KGHSH and CDR2 is LQKENI. V was trimmed by 6 bases and J by 3 bases, leaving 6 bases between them. The CDR3 reads CASSSDNQPQHF. The CDR3 DNA reads as TGTGCCAGCTCGTCGGACAATCAGCCCCAGCATTTT.

The chain couples TRBV15 to TRBJ2-7; no definite D call. V lost 0 bases and J lost 0, with 6 bases in between. The CDR3 contains 14 residues. The germline CDR1 and CDR2 sequences are LNHNV and YYDKDF (reference sequence). The CDR3 is CATSREQTSYEQYF. As DNA, the CDR3 is TGTGCCACCAGCAGAGAACAGACCTCCTACGAGCAGTACTTC.

The CDR3 bases are TGCAGCGTTGAAGCTCTTCCCGGGACTACTGAGAACAATGAGCAGTTCTTC. Translating gives CSVEALPGTTENNEQFF. This chain links TRBV29-1 with TRBJ2-1, with 7 bases identical to TRBD2. The junction had 14 bases not matched to a gene; V was cut back by 1 base and J by 5 bases. This CDR3 is built from 17 residues. Germline V gene data show CDR1 as SQVTM and CDR2 as ANQGSEA.

The rearrangement links TRBV2 to TRBJ2-5, with unresolved D. Germline assignment: CDR1 SNHLY and CDR2 FYNNEI. The V end lost 7 bases, the J end lost 1 base, and 10 bases lay between the germline ends. The CDR3 is 13 residues long. As DNA, the CDR3 is TGTGCCAGCATAGGGCCAGGCCAAGAGACCCAGTACTTC. Translation: CASIGPGQETQYF.

This chain uses TRBV19 with TRBJ1-4; tentatively, D is TRBD1 (6 bases). The CDR3 has 13 residues. V lost 4 bases, J lost 7 bases, and 10 bases lay in between. CDR1 and CDR2 from the germline V gene are LNHDA and SQIVND (reference sequence). The CDR3, as DNA: TGTGCCAGTAGTACGGGGGCGGGTGAAAAACTGTTTTTT. It encodes CASSTGAGEKLFF. The full variable domain, its missing parts supplied by reference TRBV19 and TRBJ1-4, is DGGITQSPKYLFRKEGQNVTLSCEQNLNHDAMYWYRQDPGQGLRLIYYSQIVNDFQKGDIAEGYSVSREKKESFPLTVTSAQKNPTAFYLCASSTGAGEKLFFGSGTQLSVL.

This sequence joins TRBV15 and TRBJ1-4; 7 bases are shared with TRBD1. The germline gives CDR1 LNHNV, CDR2 YYDKDF (reference sequence). The ends lost 3 bases at V and 3 bases at J; junction bases unmatched: 1. There are 14 residues in the CDR3. The CDR3 loop is CATSRDRPNEKLFF. The CDR3 DNA is TGTGCCACCAGCAGGGACAGGCCTAATGAAAAACTGTTTTTT.

The V call is TRBV6-5, the J call TRBJ1-2; D not resolved. Germline V gene sequence: CDR1 MNHEY, CDR2 SVGAGI. The CDR3 sequence is 14 residues long. V dropped 8 bases and J dropped 5 bases, with 18 bases sitting between them. CDR3 nucleotides: TGTGCCAGCCTCCCAAGGCCGACTTCTTATGGCTACACCTTC. This sequence encodes CASLPRPTSYGYTF.

The J gene is TRBJ2-3, the V gene TRBV2; TRBD2 matches 12 bases. V shed 5 bases, J shed 7 bases, and the junction held 10 bases outside the gene matches. The germline V gene has CDR1 SNHLY and CDR2 FYNNEI. This CDR3 comprises 16 residues. The CDR3 protein is CASSKTSGGPVNTQYF. The CDR3, as DNA: TGTGCCAGCAGTAAAACTAGCGGGGGGCCTGTAAATACGCAGTATTTT.

The genes are TRBV6-5 and TRBJ1-3, with 9 bases identical to TRBD1. Germline V gene sequence: CDR1 MNHEY, CDR2 SVGAGI. The CDR3 length is 15 residues. Unmatched junction bases numbered 8, after V lost 8 bases and J lost 3 bases. CDR3 loop: CASRTGDRGGNTIYF. DNA for the CDR3: TGTGCCAGCCGGACAGGGGATCGGGGTGGAAACACCATATATTTT.

The chain couples TRBV15 to TRBJ1-3; the D gene is possibly TRBD1 (6 bases). V lost 1 base and J 12 bases, leaving 16 bases between the germline ends. CDR3 length equals 14 residues. Germline lookup yields CDR1 LNHNV and CDR2 YYDKDF (reference sequence). CDR3 sequence: CATSRVQGGLGIYF. CDR3 DNA: TGTGCCACCAGCAGAGTACAGGGAGGTTTGGGCATATATTTT.

V is TRBV2 and J is TRBJ2-3, with D maybe TRBD2 (6 bases). V dropped 6 bases and J dropped 7 bases, with 17 bases sitting between them. CDR1 SNHLY and CDR2 FYNNEI come from the germline V gene. This CDR3 has 14 residues. Written as DNA, the CDR3 is TGTGCCAGCAGGGTGGGGGGATTAGACCATACGCAGTATTTT. Residues: CASRVGGLDHTQYF.

This chain connects TRBV5-1 to TRBJ2-1; 10 bases fit TRBD2. This CDR3 is built from 15 residues. Germline V lookup: CDR1 SGHRS, CDR2 YFSETQ. The junction had 5 bases not matched to a gene; V was cut back by 1 base and J by 7 bases. Written as DNA, the CDR3 is TGCGCCAGCAGCTTGAGCGGGGGGGTGGGTAATGAGCAGTTCTTC. Its translation: CASSLSGGVGNEQFF. Variable domain in full (rest from reference TRBV5-1 and TRBJ2-1): KAGVTQTPRYLIKTRGQQVTLSCSPISGHRSVSWYQQTPGQGLQFLFEYFSETQRNKGNFPGRFSGRQFSNSRSEMNVSTLELGDSALYLCASSLSGGVGNEQFFGPGTRLTVL.

The CDR3: CASSLPTMTEAFF. In DNA form, the CDR3 reads TGTGCCAGCAGCTTACCCACCATGACTGAAGCTTTCTTT. The chain links TRBV7-2 to TRBJ1-1; D unclear. Germline V gives CDR1 SGHTA, CDR2 FQGNSA. V lost 2 bases and J lost 5, with 9 bases in between. The CDR3 is 13 amino acids.

This chain connects TRBV6-5 to TRBJ2-7; D is possibly TRBD1 or TRBD2 (5 bases each). Deletions cut 6 bases from V and 11 bases from J, with 14 bases between. This CDR3 is built from 11 residues. The V gene's germline CDR1 is MNHEY and CDR2 SVGAGI. Here the CDR3 reads CASRGVSREYF. CDR3 bases: TGTGCCAGCAGGGGGGTCTCGCGGGAGTACTTC.

The rearrangement links TRBV10-2 to TRBJ2-5, with 9 bases matching TRBD1. Per the germline V gene, CDR1 is WSHSY and CDR2 is SAAADI. The CDR3 totals 15 residues. After removal of 6 bases from V and 2 bases from J, the junction contained 7 bases not matched to a gene. For the CDR3, the DNA is TGCGCCAGCAGGCTACAGGGGGCGCCTCAAGAGACCCAGTACTTC. Translated, it gives CASRLQGAPQETQYF.

In its sample, this clone was seen once. J is TRBJ2-3 and V is TRBV11-3, with D perhaps given as TRBD1 or TRBD2 (5 bases each). Germline values: CDR1 SGHNT, CDR2 YENEEA. This CDR3 region has 13 residues. V was shortened by 3 bases and J by 6 bases, with 10 bases between the two germline ends. CDR3 protein: CASSFWGSDTQYF. CDR3 coding DNA: TGTGCCAGCAGCTTTTGGGGGTCCGATACGCAGTATTTT.

This rearrangement joins TRBV19 to TRBJ2-1; TRBD2 matches 13 bases. Trimming cost V 6 bases and J 7 bases; bases outside gene matches: 6. This CDR3 spans 15 amino acids. The germline V gene has CDR1 LNHDA and CDR2 SQIVND (reference sequence). This chain's CDR3 is CASSQTSGRLNEQFF. The CDR3, as DNA: TGTGCCAGTAGCCAGACTAGCGGGAGGCTTAATGAGCAGTTCTTC.

Only one count was recorded for this clone. V gene TRBV7-9 combines with J gene TRBJ2-5; D unclear. Trimming left V 5 bases short and J 5 bases short, with 18 bases between. CDR1 SEHNR and CDR2 FQNEAQ come from the germline V gene (reference sequence). CDR3 size: 15 residues. The DNA of the CDR3 is TGTGCCAGCAGCACCTACTTGGATGCCAGGGAGACCCAGTACTTC. Translation gives CASSTYLDARETQYF.